These 14 T cell receptor beta chains originate from one sample sequenced in a study of blood T cells in healthy people across ages. PCR was performed a second time for about 7 to 12 cycles using a sample-barcoded 5' primer and a J-beta primer mix. Via MiXCR, TCRdb re-called the 5' RACE reads, giving one row per CDR3 protein. The table lists approximately 1.5 million distinct CDR3 sequences, 30% to 40% of them singletons. Sequencing was carried out using blood. The receptors shown here come from a woman aged 25 to 39 in good health.

This clonotype showed up just a few times. The V gene is TRBV20-1, the J gene TRBJ1-2; no definite D call. The V end was cut by 0 bases, the J end by 2 bases, with 7 bases between. The length of the CDR3 is 13 residues. In germline, CDR1 is DFQATT, CDR2 SNEGSKA (reference sequence). The CDR3 DNA reads as TGCAGTGCTAGAGATTTTGGCAACTATGGCTACACCTTC. Protein sequence: CSARDFGNYGYTF.

This clonotype showed up just once. The chain has TRBV7-9 and TRBJ2-7; maybe TRBD2 (6 bases). Trimming removed 0 bases from V and 2 bases from J, with 14 bases in between. Germline V gene sequence: CDR1 SEHNR, CDR2 FQNEAQ (reference sequence). The CDR3 runs to 16 residues. Here the CDR3 reads CASSLAAGPHPYEQYF. The CDR3 DNA reads TGTGCCAGCAGCTTAGCGGCGGGGCCCCACCCCTACGAGCAGTACTTC.

This clonotype was recorded at least ten times. The V call is TRBV5-1, the J call TRBJ2-7, with D unresolved. Germline values: CDR1 SGHRS, CDR2 YFSETQ. Trimming removed 1 base at V and 2 bases at J, with 13 bases between. The CDR3 runs to 15 residues. CDR3 sequence reads: CASSLMDSWAYEQYF. The CDR3 DNA reads as TGCGCCAGCAGCTTGATGGATTCGTGGGCCTACGAGCAGTACTTC. Full variable domain (outside the CDR3, taken from reference TRBV5-1 and TRBJ2-7): KAGVTQTPRYLIKTRGQQVTLSCSPISGHRSVSWYQQTPGQGLQFLFEYFSETQRNKGNFPGRFSGRQFSNSRSEMNVSTLELGDSALYLCASSLMDSWAYEQYFGPGTRLTVT.

This clonotype has a count of ten or more. The CDR3 DNA reads as TGTGCCAGCAGTTCCATTCCAGATACGCAGTATTTT. It codes for CASSSIPDTQYF. The chain couples TRBV12-3 or TRBV12-4 to TRBJ2-3; no reliable D call. V lost 4 bases, J lost 4 bases, and 6 bases lay in between. The CDR3 totals 12 residues.

The V gene is TRBV18, the J gene TRBJ1-2; the D is unclear. Trimming shortened V by 2 bases and J by 3 bases, and 13 bases separated the two germline ends. Germline CDR1 is KGHSH and CDR2 is LQKENI. The CDR3 is made up of 15 amino acids. CDR3 amino acids: CASSPDEGGYYGYTF. The CDR3 DNA sequence: TGTGCCAGCTCACCAGATGAGGGCGGTTACTATGGCTACACCTTC.

The chain joins TRBV27 to TRBJ1-2, with TRBD1 matching 9 bases. The CDR3 covers 16 residues. V dropped 1 base and J dropped 2; count of bases not matched to a gene: 5. Germline CDR1 MNHEY, CDR2 SMNVEV (reference sequence). The CDR3 loop reads CASSLLAGQGNYGYTF. In DNA, the CDR3 is TGTGCCAGCAGTTTATTGGCCGGACAGGGGAACTATGGCTACACCTTC.

This clonotype was seen a few times. This rearrangement joins TRBV7-9 to TRBJ2-1; perhaps TRBD2 as D (5 bases). The CDR3 runs to 14 residues. Germline CDR1 is SEHNR and CDR2 is FQNEAQ (reference sequence). Trimming cost V 4 bases and J 3 bases, with 10 bases left between them. The CDR3 loop reads CASSYLGVYNEQFF. The CDR3, as DNA: TGTGCCAGCAGCTACTTGGGAGTCTACAATGAGCAGTTCTTC. Based on the CDR3 plus reference TRBV7-9 and TRBJ2-1, the full variable domain is DTGVSQNPRHKITKRGQNVTFRCDPISEHNRLYWYRQTLGQGPEFLTYFQNEAQLEKSRLLSDRFSAERPKGSFSTLEIQRTEQGDSAMYLCASSYLGVYNEQFFGPGTRLTVL.

The chain has TRBV7-3 and TRBJ2-1, with D perhaps TRBD1 (6 bases). Deletions cut 5 bases from V and 9 bases from J, with 20 bases between. Germline CDR1 reads SGHTA; CDR2 reads FQGTGA. CDR3 length equals 15 residues. CDR3 sequence: CASSLSSRGQGEQFF. The CDR3 coding sequence is TGTGCCAGCAGCCTCTCAAGCAGGGGTCAGGGTGAGCAGTTCTTC.

This sequence joins TRBV28 and TRBJ1-5; D may be TRBD1 (6 bases). The germline V and J ends were trimmed by 7 bases and 15 bases, with 16 bases remaining between them. This CDR3 contains 11 residues. The germline gives CDR1 MDHEN, CDR2 SYDVKM. The CDR3 bases are TGTGCCAGCACCTCCGGGACAAGGGGGCATTTT. Its translation is CASTSGTRGHF.

The J gene is TRBJ1-4, the V gene TRBV6-6; D is ambiguous. Trimming left V 7 bases short and J 7 bases short, with 22 bases between. The CDR3 is made up of 16 amino acids. Germline CDR1 is MNHNY and CDR2 is SVGAGI (reference sequence). The CDR3 DNA reads TGTGCCAGCAATCGGGCGCCGGGCGTCGTTGGTGAAAAACTGTTTTTT. The encoded protein is CASNRAPGVVGEKLFF.

A word on this clonotype: Germline is not matched at one junction end, which may reflect a read error. V usage is TRBV3-1 and J usage is TRBJ2-7, with 9 bases fitting TRBD2. The CDR3 consists of 15 residues. The germline V gene encodes CDR1 LGHDT and CDR2 YNNKEL (reference sequence). Written as DNA, the CDR3 is TGCGCCAGCAGCCAAGAACTGACTAGCGGCTACGAGCAGTACTTC. It is translated as CASSQELTSGYEQYF.

This clonotype was counted between two and nine times. The chain combines TRBV3-1 with TRBJ2-7; 10 bases line up with TRBD2. V shed 3 bases, J shed 5 bases, and the junction held 7 bases outside the gene matches. The CDR3 contains 15 residues. Germline V CDR1 and CDR2: LGHDT, YNNKEL (reference sequence). The CDR3 DNA is TGTGCCAGCAGCCACCGGACTAGCGGACTGGACGAGCAGTACTTC. This translates into CASSHRTSGLDEQYF.

The rearrangement uses TRBV20-1 and TRBJ2-1; D call uncertain. Per germline, CDR1 DFQATT and CDR2 SNEGSKA (reference sequence). This CDR3 is 17 amino acids long. Trimming stripped 1 base from V and 0 bases from J, with 16 bases between. The CDR3 region is CSARGISGLLSYNEQFF. The CDR3 DNA follows: TGCAGTGCTAGAGGAATCTCGGGCCTCCTCTCCTACAATGAGCAGTTCTTC.

This clonotype was counted only a few times. The V gene is TRBV27, the J gene TRBJ2-5, with D hard to call. The CDR3 loop spans 14 amino acids. The V gene lost 6 bases and the J gene lost 4 bases, with 15 bases spanning the gap. Germline V lookup: CDR1 MNHEY, CDR2 SMNVEV (reference sequence). The CDR3 loop is CASSPSAGPETQYF. The CDR3 coding sequence is TGTGCCAGCAGCCCCTCGGCAGGTCCAGAGACCCAGTACTTC.